One sample yielded the 17 T cell receptor beta chains listed below, sequenced in a study of early stage breast cancer tumors. Measured with immunoSEQ multiplex PCR; TCRdb has only the in-frame clones, and not every one. Of tens of thousands of clones in the sample, around 70% are singletons; the top ten hold about 7%. The sample was blood. The receptors derive from a person between 50 and 60 years old with breast cancer.

By sample fraction, this clone is medium-sized. The rearrangement links TRBV6-1 to TRBJ1-2, with D maybe TRBD1 (6 bases). Germline-derived CDR1 and CDR2 are MNHNS and SASEGT. V was shortened by 8 bases and J by 8 bases, with 15 bases between the two germline ends. This CDR3 is 12 amino acids long. CDR3 residues: CASEGDRRGYTF. The CDR3 DNA reads TGTGCCAGCGAGGGGGATCGACGAGGCTACACCTTC.

This clone was recorded a few times. The chain couples TRBV19 to TRBJ2-3; 14 nucleotides align to TRBD2. The CDR3 is 16 amino acids. Losses at the gene ends were 5 bases for V and 1 base for J; bases not matched to a gene: 2. Germline V gives CDR1 LNHDA, CDR2 SQIVND (reference sequence). In DNA form, the CDR3 reads TGTGCCAGTAGTGTGGGACTAGCGGGAGGCACAGATACGCAGTATTTT. This codes for CASSVGLAGGTDTQYF.

The chain couples TRBV4-3 to TRBJ1-2; the match to TRBD1 covers 10 bases. This CDR3 contains 18 residues. V was clipped by 1 base and J by 0 bases; unmatched bases: 8. Germline CDR1 LGHNA, CDR2 YSLEER. CDR3 nucleotides: TGCGCCAGCAGCCAAGTCCGGGACAGGGGCGATCCTAACTATGGCTACACCTTC. It yields the protein CASSQVRDRGDPNYGYTF.

V gene TRBV30 combines with J gene TRBJ2-5; 10 positions match TRBD1. V was pared by 5 bases and J by 5 bases, with 5 bases of the junction left unmatched. The length of the CDR3 is 13 residues. The germline gives CDR1 GTSNPN, CDR2 SVGIG (reference sequence). The CDR3 DNA reads as TGTGCCTGGGGACAGGGGGTTAGGGAGACCCAGTACTTC. Its protein is CAWGQGVRETQYF.

The gene calls are TRBV9 and TRBJ1-3; 11 bases fit TRBD1. V lost 3 bases to trimming and J lost 0 bases; unmatched junction nucleotides: 2. The germline V gene has CDR1 SGDLS and CDR2 YYNGEE. There are 16 residues in the CDR3. The CDR3 DNA follows: TGTGCCAGCAGCGCCGGGACAGGGGGCTCTGGAAACACCATATATTTT. Translation: CASSAGTGGSGNTIYF.

This chain connects TRBV19 to TRBJ1-5; D is perhaps TRBD1 (5 bases). The ends were cut back, 4 bases at V and 2 bases at J, with 21 bases in the middle. This CDR3 has 18 residues. The germline CDR1 and CDR2 sequences are LNHDA and SQIVND (reference sequence). The CDR3 bases are TGTGCCAGTAGTAGGGCCTGGGTGGGGGGTTCGGGCAATCAGCCCCAGCATTTT. Its translation: CASSRAWVGGSGNQPQHF.

V is TRBV5-1 and J is TRBJ2-7; D may be TRBD2 (6 bases). The germline gives CDR1 SGHRS, CDR2 YFSETQ. V gave up 0 bases and J gave up 3 bases, with 13 bases separating them. The CDR3 consists of 15 residues. CDR3 DNA sequence: TGCGCCAGCAGCTTGGGTCTCGACGGGAGCTACGAGCAGTACTTC. It is translated as CASSLGLDGSYEQYF.

V and J are TRBV5-5 and TRBJ1-6; the match to TRBD1 covers 7 bases. With 4 bases clipped from V and 10 bases from J, the junction kept 8 bases outside the gene matches. The CDR3 totals 14 residues. The germline V gene has CDR1 SGHKS and CDR2 YYEKEE (reference sequence). CDR3 DNA sequence: TGTGCCAGCAGCCTCCGGGACAGTTTCTCACCCCTCCACTTT. Protein: CASSLRDSFSPLHF.

The chain is built from TRBV30 and TRBJ2-3; 8 nucleotides align to TRBD1. V was clipped by 0 bases and J by 6 bases; unmatched bases: 5. Looked up from germline, CDR1 is GTSNPN and CDR2 is SVGIG (reference sequence). This CDR3 spans 14 amino acids. As DNA, the CDR3 is TGTGCCTGGAGTGTAGGGCAGGGGGCCGATACGCAGTATTTT. Amino acid sequence: CAWSVGQGADTQYF.

Here the CDR3 reads CSVEGLGGEEKLFF. CDR3 nucleotide sequence: TGCAGCGTTGAAGGGCTCGGGGGAGAGGAAAAACTGTTTTTT. The chain couples TRBV29-1 to TRBJ1-4; D perhaps matches TRBD1 (5 bases). The V gene lost 1 base and the J gene lost 8 bases, with 14 bases spanning the gap. The CDR3 totals 14 residues. CDR1 and CDR2 (germline): SQVTM, ANQGSEA.

The chain links TRBV6-6 to TRBJ2-5, with a tentative D call TRBD2 (6 bases). The CDR3 runs to 15 residues. Trimming took 4 bases from V and 4 from J, leaving 16 bases between them. CDR1 and CDR2 from the germline V gene are MNHNY and SVGAGI (reference sequence). The CDR3 spells CASSLELANLETQYF. For the CDR3, the DNA is TGTGCCAGCAGTTTAGAGCTAGCGAATCTAGAGACCCAGTACTTC.

The chain recombines TRBV5-1 with TRBJ2-2; D may be TRBD2 (6 bases). CDR3 length equals 14 residues. The V gene lost 4 bases and the J gene lost 4 bases, with 11 bases spanning the gap. Looked up from germline, CDR1 is SGHRS and CDR2 is YFSETQ. The DNA for the CDR3 is TGCGCCAGCAGCCCCGGGGGTGTCACCGGGGAGCTGTTTTTT. Its protein is CASSPGGVTGELFF. The full variable domain, completed using reference TRBV5-1 and TRBJ2-2, is KAGVTQTPRYLIKTRGQQVTLSCSPISGHRSVSWYQQTPGQGLQFLFEYFSETQRNKGNFPGRFSGRQFSNSRSEMNVSTLELGDSALYLCASSPGGVTGELFFGEGSRLTVL.

V and J are TRBV19 and TRBJ2-5; 14 bases fit TRBD2. This CDR3 contains 16 residues. Per the germline V gene, CDR1 is LNHDA and CDR2 is SQIVND (reference sequence). V lost 5 bases and J lost 1; bases outside the gene matches: 3. Here the CDR3 reads CASSSGLAGGQETQYF. CDR3 coding DNA: TGTGCCAGTAGTTCCGGACTAGCGGGAGGCCAAGAGACCCAGTACTTC. The entire variable domain, with the rest obtained from reference TRBV19 and TRBJ2-5, is as follows: DGGITQSPKYLFRKEGQNVTLSCEQNLNHDAMYWYRQDPGQGLRLIYYSQIVNDFQKGDIAEGYSVSREKKESFPLTVTSAQKNPTAFYLCASSSGLAGGQETQYFGPGTRLLVL.

The chain couples TRBV7-9 to TRBJ2-7; TRBD2 matches at 7 bases. The V segment lost 3 bases and the J segment 7 bases; nucleotides outside the gene matches: 6. Looked up from germline, CDR1 is SEHNR and CDR2 is FQNEAQ (reference sequence). The CDR3 length is 13 residues. For the CDR3, the DNA is TGTGCCAGCAGCTTTGGGGGGGGAGGGGAGCAGTACTTC. Encoded protein: CASSFGGGGEQYF.

This rearrangement joins TRBV28 to TRBJ1-1; a possible D gene is TRBD1 (5 bases). This CDR3 region has 13 residues. The V end lost 8 bases, the J end lost 4 bases, and 14 bases lay between the germline ends. The germline V gene has CDR1 MDHEN and CDR2 SYDVKM. CDR3: CASRTFIGTEAFF. CDR3 in DNA: TGTGCCAGCCGGACATTTATCGGCACTGAAGCTTTCTTT.

The chain joins TRBV5-6 to TRBJ2-7; D may be TRBD1 (6 bases). Looked up from germline, CDR1 is SGHDT and CDR2 is YYEEEE. This CDR3 region has 13 residues. V shed 3 bases and J shed 6 bases, with 13 bases lying between them. CDR3 region: CASSSSPGAEQYV. The CDR3 region has the DNA TGTGCCAGCAGCTCCTCCCCAGGGGCCGAGCAGTACGTC.

This clone showed up just once. The V and J genes are TRBV27 and TRBJ1-1, with TRBD1 as a possible D gene (5 bases). Germline V gene sequence: CDR1 MNHEY, CDR2 SMNVEV (reference sequence). The CDR3 is 14 amino acids. The V end lost 7 bases, the J end lost 3 bases, and 15 bases lay between the germline ends. DNA of the CDR3: TGTGCCAGCACCGCGAACACAGGATACACTGAAGCTTTCTTT. Translated, it gives CASTANTGYTEAFF.